Listed here are 30 T cell receptor beta chains from one sample, sequenced in a study of response to subunit inactivated influenza vaccine. TCRdb re-called the RT-PCR reads through MiXCR, storing one row per CDR3 protein. The table has almost 600,000 distinct CDR3 sequences, 12% to 15% seen once. The sequenced sample was PBMCs from blood, obtained roughly 13 days after vaccination. The receptor source for this set is a middle-aged man who received an inactivated influenza vaccine.

Comment on this clonotype: It may be a read error: a sequence one base away is much more abundant. V is TRBV7-2 and J is TRBJ2-1; D not resolved. The V gene lost 3 bases and the J gene lost 12 bases, with 21 bases spanning the gap. CDR1 SGHTA and CDR2 FQGNSA come from the germline V gene. The CDR3 has 15 residues. The CDR3 is CASSLLSVPSDGQFF. In DNA form, the CDR3 reads TGTGCCAGCAGCTTGTTAAGCGTTCCGTCCGATGGGCAGTTCTTC.

This clonotype has ten or more counts. The chain has TRBV20-1 and TRBJ1-5; D unclear. The CDR3 is 14 amino acids. CDR1 and CDR2 from the germline V gene are DFQATT and SNEGSKA (reference sequence). V lost 3 bases, J lost 0 bases, and 9 bases lay in between. The CDR3 is CSASESYSNQPQHF. The CDR3 bases are TGCAGTGCTAGCGAGTCGTATAGCAATCAGCCCCAGCATTTT.

The table lists this clonotype with a few counts. The V and J genes are TRBV7-2 and TRBJ1-1; TRBD1 agrees at 7 bases. Trimming took 5 bases from V and 4 from J; bases not matched to a gene: 10. The CDR3 has 15 residues. Germline assignment: CDR1 SGHTA and CDR2 FQGNSA. Written as DNA, the CDR3 is TGTGCCAGCAGCCGGGGACAGCTATTGGGCACTGAAGCTTTCTTT. Translated: CASSRGQLLGTEAFF. The variable domain in full, with the rest retrieved from reference TRBV7-2 and TRBJ1-1, is GAGVSQSPSNKVTEKGKDVELRCDPISGHTALYWYRQSLGQGLEFLIYFQGNSAPDKSGLPSDRFSAERTGGSVSTLTIQRTQQEDSAVYLCASSRGQLLGTEAFFGQGTRLTVV.

This clonotype has a count of ten or more. The V and J genes are TRBV5-1 and TRBJ2-1; 14 nucleotides line up with TRBD2. CDR1 and CDR2 from the germline V gene are SGHRS and YFSETQ. The CDR3 length is 15 residues. V shed 3 bases, J shed 6 bases, and the junction held 2 bases outside the gene matches. Written as DNA, the CDR3 is TGCGCCAGCAGCTCCGGGACTAGCGGGAGCAATGAGCAGTTCTTC. Encoded protein: CASSSGTSGSNEQFF.

This clonotype has just a few counts. The gene calls are TRBV6-2 or TRBV6-3 and TRBJ2-7; TRBD1 might be the D (6 bases). Deletions cut 5 bases from V and 1 base from J, with 9 bases between. Germline V gives CDR1 MNHEY, CDR2 SVGEGT. The CDR3 is 13 residues long. The chain's CDR3 is CASSGGQSYEQYF. The CDR3, as DNA: TGTGCCAGCAGTGGGGGACAATCCTACGAGCAGTACTTC.

The chain is built from TRBV28 and TRBJ2-1; D is unresolved. Trimming removed 3 bases at V and 1 base at J, with 10 bases between. The CDR3 spans 15 residues. Germline V lookup: CDR1 MDHEN, CDR2 SYDVKM. The CDR3 nucleotides are TGTGCCAGCAGTTTTCCAGGCTCATCCTACAATGAGCAGTTCTTC. Its protein is CASSFPGSSYNEQFF.

The chain combines TRBV28 with TRBJ1-4, with D perhaps TRBD1 (6 bases). Germline CDR1 and CDR2: MDHEN and SYDVKM. The V gene lost 6 bases and the J gene lost 0 bases, with 11 bases spanning the gap. The CDR3 extends over 15 amino acids. CDR3 sequence: CASRYGQSTNEKLFF. The CDR3 coding sequence is TGTGCCAGCAGATACGGACAGTCAACTAATGAAAAACTGTTTTTT.

The rearrangement joins TRBV2 to TRBJ2-7; 7 bases line up with TRBD1. This CDR3 has 14 residues. CDR1 SNHLY and CDR2 FYNNEI come from the germline V gene. With V trimmed by 5 bases and J by 0 bases, 4 bases remained unmatched. CDR3 DNA: TGTGCCAGCAGTCGACAGGGAAACTCCTACGAGCAGTACTTC. Translated, it gives CASSRQGNSYEQYF.

This chain links TRBV6-5 with TRBJ2-7; D perhaps matches TRBD2 (6 bases). Trimming cost V 0 bases and J 3 bases, with 9 bases left between them. Germline values: CDR1 MNHEY, CDR2 SVGAGI. The CDR3 sequence is 14 residues long. In DNA form, the CDR3 reads TGTGCCAGCAGTTACTCGGGGGGAGGCTACGAGCAGTACTTC. Translated, it gives CASSYSGGGYEQYF.

The chain recombines TRBV18 with TRBJ2-7; D remains unclear. Germline CDR1 is KGHSH and CDR2 is LQKENI. Trimming pared 8 bases from V and 6 bases from J, leaving 11 bases between. The CDR3 covers 11 residues. CDR3 region: CASPPGGEQYF. The CDR3 DNA is TGTGCCAGCCCCCCGGGTGGCGAGCAGTACTTC.

This clonotype was seen a few times. The chain links TRBV14 to TRBJ2-2; TRBD1 aligns across 7 bases. V shed 3 bases, J shed 8 bases, and the junction held 6 bases outside the gene matches. The CDR3 is 14 amino acids. Germline V gene data show CDR1 as SGHDN and CDR2 as FVKESK. CDR3 nucleotide sequence: TGTGCCAGCAGCCAGGTGACAGGGACGGGGGAGCTGTTTTTT. Protein sequence: CASSQVTGTGELFF.

This clonotype was counted between two and nine times. This rearrangement joins TRBV29-1 to TRBJ2-2, with D hard to call. The V end was cut by 4 bases, the J end by 1 base, with 10 bases between. The CDR3 is 14 amino acids. In germline, CDR1 is SQVTM, CDR2 ANQGSEA. The CDR3 region has the DNA TGCAGCGTTGCGGTGTGGGGGAACACCGGGGAGCTGTTTTTT. Translation gives CSVAVWGNTGELFF.

The chain uses TRBV24-1 and TRBJ2-3, with 7 nucleotides matching TRBD2. This CDR3 region has 15 residues. Germline V gives CDR1 KGHDR, CDR2 SFDVKD. J lost 4 bases, V lost 4 bases, and 7 bases had no gene match. CDR3 sequence: CATSDGGGLADTQYF. Written as DNA, the CDR3 is TGTGCCACCAGTGACGGCGGGGGTCTCGCAGATACGCAGTATTTT.

The chain has TRBV27 and TRBJ2-3; 7 bases fit TRBD2. There are 15 residues in the CDR3. Trimming at V came to 4 bases and at J to 2 bases, leaving 6 bases not matched to a gene. Per germline, CDR1 MNHEY and CDR2 SMNVEV (reference sequence). CDR3 DNA sequence: TGTGCCAGCAGTTCTAGCGGCAGCTACACAGATACGCAGTATTTT. Translation: CASSSSGSYTDTQYF.

There are many counts of this clonotype. V usage is TRBV29-1 and J usage is TRBJ1-1, with D perhaps TRBD1 (5 bases). Germline CDR1 and CDR2: SQVTM and ANQGSEA. The CDR3 extends over 15 amino acids. The V end was cut by 5 bases, the J end by 2 bases, with 18 bases between. The CDR3 reads CSVPGGRAVNTEAFF. CDR3 nucleotides: TGCAGCGTTCCTGGGGGACGGGCTGTAAACACTGAAGCTTTCTTT.

The chain employs TRBV6-1 and TRBJ1-1, with 9 positions matching TRBD1. V was clipped by 11 bases and J by 4 bases; unmatched bases: 8. In germline, CDR1 is MNHNS, CDR2 SASEGT. This CDR3 has 13 residues. The CDR3 here is CAARTGGFTEAFF. The CDR3 nucleotides read TGTGCCGCACGTACAGGGGGCTTCACTGAAGCTTTCTTT.

This clonotype was seen a handful of times. The J gene is TRBJ2-7, the V gene TRBV28, with 9 bases matching TRBD1. V was clipped by 7 bases and J by 4 bases; unmatched bases: 8. The CDR3 contains 14 residues. CDR1 and CDR2 (germline): MDHEN, SYDVKM. CDR3 nucleotides: TGTGCCAGCACACCGGGACAGGGAACTTACGAGCAGTACTTC. Protein product: CASTPGQGTYEQYF.

This chain joins TRBV2 and TRBJ2-5; D is perhaps TRBD1 (7 bases). Trimming took 4 bases from V and 4 from J, leaving 13 bases between them. Germline assignment: CDR1 SNHLY and CDR2 FYNNEI. This CDR3 region has 14 residues. CDR3 residues: CASSGRRGRETQYF. CDR3 in DNA: TGTGCCAGCAGTGGTAGGAGGGGGCGAGAGACCCAGTACTTC.

The chain has TRBV5-5 and TRBJ2-2; tentatively, D is TRBD1 (5 bases). The ends were cut back, 4 bases at V and 4 bases at J, with 11 bases in the middle. The CDR3 has 14 residues. Germline lookup yields CDR1 SGHKS and CDR2 YYEKEE (reference sequence). The CDR3 DNA sequence: TGTGCCAGCAGCGAAAGCAGGGTCACCGGGGAGCTGTTTTTT. It yields the protein CASSESRVTGELFF.

This clonotype turned up a few times. The gene calls are TRBV5-1 and TRBJ1-1; the D gene is possibly TRBD1 (5 bases). The CDR3 loop spans 15 amino acids. In germline, CDR1 is SGHRS, CDR2 YFSETQ. Trimming pared 4 bases from V and 1 base from J, leaving 14 bases between. As DNA, the CDR3 is TGCGCCAGCAGCGGGGGGAACTTTCGGAACACTGAAGCTTTCTTT. It encodes CASSGGNFRNTEAFF.

Here the CDR3 DNA reads TGTGCCAGCAGCCCACGAGCGGGAGCTTCCTCTGGAAACACCATATATTTT. Amino acid sequence: CASSPRAGASSGNTIYF. The J gene is TRBJ1-3, the V gene TRBV7-8; unclear D gene. CDR1 SGHVS and CDR2 FQNEAQ come from the germline V gene. This CDR3 has 17 residues. The V end lost 5 bases, the J end lost 0 bases, and 17 bases lay between the germline ends.

A few counts support this clonotype. V usage is TRBV4-2 and J usage is TRBJ2-2; D is unclear. Looked up from germline, CDR1 is LGHNA and CDR2 is YNFKEQ. The CDR3 has 16 amino acids. V lost 0 bases, J lost 0 bases, and 8 bases lay in between. This chain's CDR3 is CASSQEQVANTGELFF. In DNA, the CDR3 is TGTGCCAGCAGCCAAGAACAAGTCGCGAACACCGGGGAGCTGTTTTTT.

V usage is TRBV12-3 or TRBV12-4 and J usage is TRBJ1-1; TRBD1 matches 7 bases. The CDR3 runs to 12 residues. The V gene end was trimmed by 5 bases and the J gene end by 8 bases; junction bases not matched to a gene: 5. The CDR3 loop reads CASSLGTAEAFF. The CDR3 coding sequence is TGTGCCAGCAGTCTCGGGACAGCCGAAGCTTTCTTT.

This chain uses TRBV18 with TRBJ2-1; 9 nucleotides align to TRBD1. Germline V lookup: CDR1 KGHSH, CDR2 LQKENI. Unmatched junction bases numbered 9, after V lost 3 bases and J lost 9 bases. The CDR3 is 15 residues long. In DNA form, the CDR3 reads TGTGCCAGCTCACCCCGGGACAGGGCTTGGGGTGAGCAGTTCTTC. This translates into CASSPRDRAWGEQFF.

This clonotype was picked up a small number of times. This chain's CDR3 is CASRGGPTLEQFF. The CDR3 DNA is TGTGCCAGCAGGGGGGGTCCTACTTTGGAGCAGTTCTTC. This chain links TRBV11-2 with TRBJ2-1; D may be TRBD2 (6 bases). CDR1 and CDR2 from the germline V gene are SGHAT and FQNNGV. CDR3 length equals 13 residues. V was clipped by 6 bases and J by 10 bases, with 16 bases between them.

This clonotype was counted between two and nine times. The chain carries TRBV6-1 and TRBJ1-1; D remains unclear. V lost 1 base to trimming and J lost 1 base, with 4 bases between them. The CDR3 has 13 residues. From germline, CDR1 is MNHNS and CDR2 SASEGT. The CDR3 nucleotides read TGTGCCAGCAGTGAAGTAGAGAACACTGAAGCTTTCTTT. Translation gives CASSEVENTEAFF.

This clonotype was picked up many times. The chain uses TRBV7-6 and TRBJ2-5; maybe TRBD2 (5 bases). From germline, CDR1 is SGHVS and CDR2 FNYEAQ. This CDR3 is 15 amino acids long. V was shortened by 6 bases and J by 5 bases, with 19 bases between the two germline ends. The CDR3 DNA follows: TGTGCCAGCAGACATCCTAGGGTAGCGAGTGAGACCCAGTACTTC. Protein product: CASRHPRVASETQYF. Complete variable domain (other parts from reference TRBV7-6 and TRBJ2-5): GAGVSQSPRYKVTKRGQDVALRCDPISGHVSLYWYRQALGQGPEFLTYFNYEAQQDKSGLPNDRFSAERPEGSISTLTIQRTEQRDSAMYRCASRHPRVASETQYFGPGTRLLVL.

This clonotype was seen ten or more times. The rearrangement links TRBV29-1 to TRBJ2-7, with a tentative D call TRBD1 (5 bases). V lost 4 bases, J lost 0 bases, and 10 bases lay in between. The CDR3 runs to 13 residues. The germline CDR1 and CDR2 sequences are SQVTM and ANQGSEA. Here the CDR3 reads CSVVPTVSYEQYF. DNA for the CDR3: TGCAGCGTTGTACCGACAGTCTCCTACGAGCAGTACTTC.

This clonotype was seen many times. CDR3 DNA: TGTGCCAGCAGCTTAACCGCGTCAGAAGCCTACGAGCAGTACTTC. Its translation: CASSLTASEAYEQYF. The rearrangement joins TRBV7-2 to TRBJ2-7, with unresolved D. Looked up from germline, CDR1 is SGHTA and CDR2 is FQGNSA. Trimming cost V 2 bases and J 2 bases, with 13 bases left between them. The CDR3 loop spans 15 amino acids. Using reference TRBV7-2 and TRBJ2-7 for the parts outside the CDR3, the full variable domain is GAGVSQSPSNKVTEKGKDVELRCDPISGHTALYWYRQSLGQGLEFLIYFQGNSAPDKSGLPSDRFSAERTGGSVSTLTIQRTQQEDSAVYLCASSLTASEAYEQYFGPGTRLTVT.

This clonotype was counted between two and nine times. The chain has TRBV7-2 and TRBJ2-7; TRBD1 is a possible D gene (6 bases). V lost 1 base to trimming and J lost 7 bases, with 23 bases between them. The CDR3 consists of 17 residues. In germline, CDR1 is SGHTA, CDR2 FQGNSA. This CDR3 is CASSLVHRDTLLLEQYF. The DNA of the CDR3 is TGTGCCAGCAGCTTAGTCCACCGGGACACTCTTTTATTGGAGCAGTACTTC.